The 14 T cell receptor beta chains listed next were all sequenced from one sample in a study of blood T cell repertoires in COVID-19 (dated by TCRdb to about 2020). Library creation used the immunoSEQ multiplex PCR assay. Held by TCRdb, this immuneACCESS table contains in-frame sequences only and omits some clones. Under half of the omission traces to an unresolved V gene where checked; the cause of the rest is unknown. Here the sample has 220,000 or so clones; around 91% occur a single time. Clones ranked in the top ten supply around 15% of the sample. The sample was PBMCs or T cells enriched from blood (not recorded which). All receptors derive from a man aged 30 to 45 who had been exposed to COVID-19.

The rearrangement uses TRBV2 and TRBJ1-6; tentative D call: TRBD1 (5 bases). The CDR3 runs to 16 residues. CDR1 and CDR2 from the germline V gene are SNHLY and FYNNEI. V was cut by 6 bases and J by 9 bases, with 21 bases left in between. The CDR3 DNA follows: TGTGCCAGCAGGACCACCCAGGGTGGTCGAGGTTCACCCCTCCACTTT. This sequence encodes CASRTTQGGRGSPLHF.

CDR3 sequence: CSVPPGGTEQFF. CDR3 bases: TGCAGCGTTCCCCCGGGGGGCACTGAGCAGTTCTTC. The chain links TRBV29-1 to TRBJ2-1; D may be TRBD2 (7 bases). Trimming removed 5 bases at V and 9 bases at J, with 14 bases between. The CDR3 loop spans 12 amino acids. In germline, CDR1 is SQVTM, CDR2 ANQGSEA.

The rearrangement joins TRBV27 to TRBJ2-7, with D maybe TRBD2 (6 bases). The CDR3 has 15 residues. CDR1 and CDR2 (germline): MNHEY, SMNVEV (reference sequence). V gave up 8 bases and J gave up 0 bases, with 17 bases separating them. CDR3 DNA: TGTGCCAGCTCGCCTGGGGGACTCAGCTCCTACGAGCAGTACTTC. Amino acids: CASSPGGLSSYEQYF.

The chain couples TRBV29-1 to TRBJ1-1; D might be TRBD1 (6 bases). Per the germline V gene, CDR1 is SQVTM and CDR2 is ANQGSEA. The CDR3 extends over 15 amino acids. V lost 2 bases, J lost 7 bases, and 20 bases lay in between. CDR3 coding DNA: TGCAGCGTTGAAAGTATGACAGGAGGTCCGGGTGAAGCTTTCTTT. This gives the protein CSVESMTGGPGEAFF.

The chain employs TRBV19 and TRBJ1-4; tentative D call: TRBD1 (6 bases). CDR1 is LNHDA, CDR2 SQIVND, per germline (reference sequence). V lost 9 bases to trimming and J lost 0 bases, with 17 bases between them. This CDR3 is built from 16 residues. The CDR3 nucleotides read TGTGCCAGCGGGCCCCAGGGGCGGGCAACTAATGAAAAACTGTTTTTT. Translated, it gives CASGPQGRATNEKLFF.

The table lists this clone with a few counts. The chain combines TRBV4-2 with TRBJ2-3; TRBD2 matches 8 bases. CDR1 and CDR2 from the germline V gene are LGHNA and YNFKEQ. Trimming removed 1 base from V and 6 bases from J; junction bases left unmatched: 9. The CDR3 sequence is 16 residues long. CDR3 sequence reads: CASSQGLSGVRDTQYF. The CDR3 DNA is TGTGCCAGCAGCCAAGGTCTTAGCGGGGTTAGGGATACGCAGTATTTT.

The chain recombines TRBV27 with TRBJ1-6, with 9 bases identical to TRBD1. The trim removed 6 bases at V and 10 bases at J, leaving 7 bases unmatched. Germline V gives CDR1 MNHEY, CDR2 SMNVEV (reference sequence). CDR3 length: 14 amino acids. The CDR3 DNA reads as TGTGCCAGCAGCCCGGGACAGGGTGAATCACCCCTCCACTTT. Protein sequence: CASSPGQGESPLHF.

The V and J genes are TRBV4-1 and TRBJ2-2, with TRBD2 matching over 8 bases. The V gene's germline CDR1 is MGHRA and CDR2 YSYEKL. With V trimmed by 5 bases and J by 1 base, 6 bases remained unmatched. The CDR3 loop spans 16 amino acids. The CDR3 nucleotides are TGCGCCAGCAGCACGGGGGGGACAAAGAACACCGGGGAGCTGTTTTTT. Protein: CASSTGGTKNTGELFF.

The chain combines TRBV16 with TRBJ1-1; no clear D. CDR1 and CDR2 from the germline V gene are KGHSY and FQNENV. The CDR3 sequence is 13 residues long. V lost 4 bases and J 0 bases, leaving 6 bases between the germline ends. The chain's CDR3 is CASSPSMNTEAFF. The CDR3 DNA follows: TGTGCCAGCAGCCCGAGTATGAACACTGAAGCTTTCTTT.

This clone has just one count. This rearrangement joins TRBV2 to TRBJ2-1; unclear D gene. The CDR3 consists of 12 residues. The germline gives CDR1 SNHLY, CDR2 FYNNEI. V was clipped by 8 bases and J by 3 bases, with 8 bases between them. DNA of the CDR3: TGTGCCAGCCAGGTCGACTACAATGAGCAGTTCTTC. It specifies CASQVDYNEQFF. Together with reference TRBV2 and TRBJ2-1, the CDR3 gives the full variable domain: EPEVTQTPSHQVTQMGQEVILRCVPISNHLYFYWYRQILGQKVEFLVSFYNNEISEKSEIFDDQFSVERPDGSNFTLKIRSTKLEDSAMYFCASQVDYNEQFFGPGTRLTVL.

The J gene is TRBJ1-1, the V gene TRBV10-3; 7 positions match TRBD1. In germline, CDR1 is ENHRY, CDR2 SYGVKD. Trimming removed 4 bases from V and 7 bases from J; junction bases left unmatched: 9. This CDR3 region has 14 residues. CDR3 DNA sequence: TGTGCCATCAGTGGGACAGGCTCCCCCATTGAAGCTTTCTTT. Translated: CAISGTGSPIEAFF.

This clone was recorded once. This sequence joins TRBV4-1 and TRBJ1-1, with D unclear. This CDR3 contains 15 residues. V was clipped by 0 bases and J by 1 base, with 9 bases between them. Looked up from germline, CDR1 is MGHRA and CDR2 is YSYEKL. CDR3 coding DNA: TGCGCCAGCAGCCAAGAGGCCCGGGAGAACACTGAAGCTTTCTTT. Translated, it gives CASSQEARENTEAFF.

This clone was recorded only once. V gene TRBV15 combines with J gene TRBJ2-7; 8 bases line up with TRBD1. This CDR3 spans 14 amino acids. From germline, CDR1 is LNHNV and CDR2 YYDKDF (reference sequence). V shed 1 base, J shed 12 bases, and the junction held 11 bases outside the gene matches. CDR3 sequence reads: CATSRAPLDRGLYF. CDR3 coding DNA: TGTGCCACCAGCAGAGCCCCCCTTGACAGGGGATTGTACTTC.

V usage is TRBV12-5 and J usage is TRBJ1-2; TRBD1 matches 11 bases. CDR3 length equals 12 residues. CDR1 and CDR2 from the germline V gene are LGHNT and FRNRAP. The CDR3 nucleotides read TGTGGCTCCGGGACAGGGGGCTATGGCTACACCTTC. Its translation is CGSGTGGYGYTF.